These 4 T cell receptor beta chains were all obtained from the same sample, sequenced in a study of radiation and T cells in renal cell carcinoma (dated by TCRdb to the early 2020s). The time point label, as the study defines it: blood 4 weeks post-SBRT, at nephrectomy. Explained via the paper, the treatment or condition label denotes: 15 Gy SBRT to primary tumor, nephrectomy 4 weeks later. Library creation used the immunoSEQ multiplex PCR assay. TCRdb took this table from immuneACCESS and kept in-frame rearrangements with V and J called. Such tables lack part of the clones; where checked against another copy, unresolved V genes explain under half of the gap, and the rest is unexplained. In all, the sample holds 150,000 to 200,000 clones, and about 88% of those were seen once. The ten largest clones add up to approximately 10% of the sample. This material consisted of blood, taken from a patient whose treatment included radiotherapy and nephrectomy. The receptors stem from a woman aged 50 to 60 with renal cell carcinoma.

The V gene is TRBV27, the J gene TRBJ1-5; perhaps TRBD1 as D (6 bases). This CDR3 has 13 amino acids. Germline assignment: CDR1 MNHEY and CDR2 SMNVEV (reference sequence). Trimming pared 2 bases from V and 4 bases from J, leaving 6 bases between. The CDR3 nucleotides are TGTGCCAGCAGTTTAAGGGGGAATCAGCCCCAGCATTTT. This translates into CASSLRGNQPQHF.

J is TRBJ2-2 and V is TRBV6-6, with 8 nucleotides matching TRBD2. Germline-derived CDR1 and CDR2 are MNHNY and SVGAGI (reference sequence). This CDR3 is 16 amino acids long. J was trimmed by 0 bases and V by 2 bases; bases with no gene match: 2. Here the CDR3 DNA reads TGTGCCAGCAGTTACCCGGGACTAGCGAACACCGGGGAGCTGTTTTTT. Amino acid sequence: CASSYPGLANTGELFF.

V usage is TRBV13 and J usage is TRBJ1-1, with 7 bases fitting TRBD1. Germline values: CDR1 PRHDT, CDR2 FYEKMQ (reference sequence). V was pared by 5 bases and J by 5 bases, with 14 bases of the junction left unmatched. The CDR3 covers 16 residues. CDR3 residues: CASSPTGRTGVTEAFF. DNA of the CDR3: TGTGCCAGCAGCCCGACCGGCCGGACAGGTGTAACTGAAGCTTTCTTT. Full variable domain (outside the CDR3, taken from reference TRBV13 and TRBJ1-1): AAGVIQSPRHLIKEKRETATLKCYPIPRHDTVYWYQQGPGQDPQFLISFYEKMQSDKGSIPDRFSAQQFSDYHSELNMSSLELGDSALYFCASSPTGRTGVTEAFFGQGTRLTVV.

The genes are TRBV6-1 and TRBJ1-3; D gene unclear. The CDR3 totals 16 residues. Germline-derived CDR1 and CDR2 are MNHNS and SASEGT. V was clipped by 0 bases and J by 1 base, with 10 bases between them. For the CDR3, the DNA is TGTGCCAGCAGTGAAGCGCTTCCGGGGTCTGGAAACACCATATATTTT. Its protein is CASSEALPGSGNTIYF.